Below, 3 T cell receptor beta chains from the same sample are listed, as sequenced in a study of T-cell memory formation after mild COVID-19. TCRdb recomputed calls from the 5' RACE reads with MiXCR, one row per CDR3 protein. The table lists 200,000 to 250,000 distinct CDR3 sequences, 9.5% of them singletons, with 3.5% in the top ten. The sample taken for sequencing was PBMCs or a T cell subset sorted from them (not recorded which). The receptors originated from a man aged 18-30 years who had mild COVID-19 (a few samples of this study predate the infection). Cell type and time point are not known.

CDR3 residues: CASSLAVNYGYTF. The CDR3 nucleotides are TGTGCCAGCAGTTTAGCGGTCAACTATGGCTACACCTTC. The V gene is TRBV12-3 or TRBV12-4, the J gene TRBJ1-2; unclear D gene. The CDR3 is 13 amino acids. V dropped 0 bases and J dropped 2 bases, with 4 bases sitting between them.

The rearrangement uses TRBV24-1 and TRBJ1-2, with D hard to call. V lost 1 base, J lost 4 bases, and 6 bases lay in between. Looked up from germline, CDR1 is KGHDR and CDR2 is SFDVKD. The CDR3 is 13 amino acids. The CDR3 sequence: CATSDFRFYGYTF. The CDR3 DNA reads TGTGCCACCAGTGATTTCCGGTTCTATGGCTACACCTTC.

The rearrangement uses TRBV5-8 and TRBJ2-7; D remains ambiguous. This CDR3 comprises 13 residues. Deletions cut 7 bases from V and 6 bases from J, with 17 bases between. The germline V gene has CDR1 SGHTS and CDR2 YDEGEE. CDR3: CASSGQLRAEQYF. CDR3 DNA: TGTGCCAGCTCCGGGCAGCTCCGGGCCGAGCAGTACTTC. The variable domain in full, with the rest retrieved from reference TRBV5-8 and TRBJ2-7, is EAGVTQSPTHLIKTRGQQATLRCSPISGHTSVYWYQQALGLGLQFLLWYDEGEERNRGNFPPRFSGRQFPNYSSELNVNALELEDSALYLCASSGQLRAEQYFGPGTRLTVT.